This T cell receptor beta chain was sequenced for a study of OX40 agonist ivuxolimab in advanced cancers. Study background: Ivuxolimab, which is an agonistic anti-OX40 (CD134) antibody, was administered to the patients. The patients received ivuxolimab by intravenous route every 2 weeks at 0.01 to 10 mg/kg. Two patients with cutaneous melanoma and one with hepatocellular carcinoma, three in total, showed partial responses.

With V trimmed by 3 bases and J by 2 bases, 6 bases remained unmatched. The length of the CDR3 is 16 residues. Germline CDR1 reads MGHRA; CDR2 reads YSYEKL. No patient had autoimmune disease or received systemic immunosuppression. The assay was immunoSEQ multiplex PCR, and TCRdb's table has in-frame clones only and misses some. The sample includes 65,000 to 85,000 clones, roughly nine tenths of them seen just once. The chain employs TRBV4-1 and TRBJ1-1, with 10 bases aligning to TRBD1. The sample here was CD4+ or CD8+ T cells sorted from blood, taken in a trial of the OX40 agonist ivuxolimab. The TCR originated in an adult with an advanced solid tumor such as melanoma, head and neck, liver or kidney cancer. Here the CDR3 DNA reads TGCGCCAGCAGCCACGACAGGGGGCTGGACAACACTGAAGCTTTCTTT. This gives the protein CASSHDRGLDNTEAFF.